This TCR beta chain originates from a study of blood T cell repertoires in COVID-19. V lost 1 base and J lost 2; bases outside the gene matches: 5. The CDR3 loop spans 15 amino acids. In germline, CDR1 is SGHVS, CDR2 FQNEAQ. Profiled with immunoSEQ multiplex PCR; TCRdb holds only in-frame clones, not every one. The sample consists of fewer than 250,000 clones, approximately 87% of them appearing once. Only a few counts were recorded for this clone. The V and J genes are TRBV7-8 and TRBJ2-7; 7 bases fit TRBD2. The sample was peripheral blood. The sequence derives from a woman in her sixties or seventies with acute or convalescent COVID-19. In nucleotides, the CDR3 is TGTGCCAGCAGCTTAGGGGGAGGGAGCCCCTACGAGCAGTACTTC. Protein sequence: CASSLGGGSPYEQYF.